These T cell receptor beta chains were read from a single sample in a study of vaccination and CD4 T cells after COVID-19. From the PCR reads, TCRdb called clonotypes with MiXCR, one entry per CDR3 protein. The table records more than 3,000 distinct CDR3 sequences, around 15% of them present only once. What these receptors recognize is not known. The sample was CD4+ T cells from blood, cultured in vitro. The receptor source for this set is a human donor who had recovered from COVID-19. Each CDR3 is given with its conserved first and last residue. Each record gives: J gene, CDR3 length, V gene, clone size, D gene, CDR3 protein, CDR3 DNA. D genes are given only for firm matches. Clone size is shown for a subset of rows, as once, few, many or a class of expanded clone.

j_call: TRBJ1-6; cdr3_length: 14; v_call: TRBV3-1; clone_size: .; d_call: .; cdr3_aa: CASSPGGGNSPLHF; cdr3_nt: TGTGCCAGCAGCCCGGGAGGTGGTAATTCACCCCTCCACTTT
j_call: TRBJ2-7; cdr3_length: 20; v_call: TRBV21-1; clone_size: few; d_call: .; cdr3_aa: CASSSSQRGRKGGLSYEQYF; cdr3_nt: TGTGCCAGCAGCAGCTCCCAAAGGGGGCGTAAGGGGGGACTCTCCTACGAGCAGTACTTC
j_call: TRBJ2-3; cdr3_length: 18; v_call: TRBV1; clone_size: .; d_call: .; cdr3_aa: CTSSPPWGGGDRTDTQYF; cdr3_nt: TGCACCAGCAGCCCACCGTGGGGCGGGGGGGATCGCACAGATACGCAGTATTTT
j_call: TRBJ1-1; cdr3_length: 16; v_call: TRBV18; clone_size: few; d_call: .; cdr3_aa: CASSTSGRPVNTEAFF; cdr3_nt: TGTGCCAGCTCAACCTCGGGACGACCGGTGAACACTGAAGCTTTCTTT
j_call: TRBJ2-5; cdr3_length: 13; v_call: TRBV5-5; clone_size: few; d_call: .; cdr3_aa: CASSLIYQETQYF; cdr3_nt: TGTGCCAGCAGCTTGATATACCAAGAGACCCAGTACTTC
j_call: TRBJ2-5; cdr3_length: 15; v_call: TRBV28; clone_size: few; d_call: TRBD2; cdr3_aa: CASSLASGGEETQYF; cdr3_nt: TGTGCCAGCAGTTTGGCCAGCGGGGGGGAAGAGACCCAGTACTTC
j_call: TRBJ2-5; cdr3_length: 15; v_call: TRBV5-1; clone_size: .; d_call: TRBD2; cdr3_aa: CASTGLAGPQETQYF; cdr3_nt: TGCGCCAGCACCGGACTAGCGGGCCCCCAAGAGACCCAGTACTTC
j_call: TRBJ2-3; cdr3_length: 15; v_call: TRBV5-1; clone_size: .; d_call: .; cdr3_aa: CASSYGRGRTDTQYF; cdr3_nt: TGCGCCAGCAGTTATGGCCGAGGGAGGACAGATACGCAGTATTTT
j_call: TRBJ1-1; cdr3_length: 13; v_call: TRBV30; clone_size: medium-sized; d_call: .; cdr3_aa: CAWSSEGFTEAFF; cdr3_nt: TGTGCCTGGAGTTCGGAGGGATTTACTGAAGCTTTCTTT
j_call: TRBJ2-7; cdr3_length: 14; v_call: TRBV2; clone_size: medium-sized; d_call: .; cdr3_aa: CASSPGQRRYEQYF; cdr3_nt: TGTGCCAGCAGTCCGGGACAACGACGCTACGAGCAGTACTTC
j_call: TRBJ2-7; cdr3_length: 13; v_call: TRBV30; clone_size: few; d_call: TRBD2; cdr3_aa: CAWKRGGPYEQYF; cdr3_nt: TGTGCCTGGAAGCGGGGGGGCCCCTACGAGCAGTACTTC
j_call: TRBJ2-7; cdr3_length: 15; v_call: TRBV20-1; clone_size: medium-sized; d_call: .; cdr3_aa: CSAYSQGKISYEQYF; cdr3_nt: TGCAGTGCCTACAGCCAGGGCAAGATATCCTACGAGCAGTACTTC
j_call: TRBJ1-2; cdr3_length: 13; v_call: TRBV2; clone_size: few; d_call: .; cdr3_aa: CASSPGNSYGYTF; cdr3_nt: TGTGCCAGCAGTCCAGGGAATTCTTATGGCTACACCTTC
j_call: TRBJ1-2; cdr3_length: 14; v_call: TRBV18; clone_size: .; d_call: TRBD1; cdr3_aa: CASSPEDRVGGYTF; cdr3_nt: TGTGCCAGCTCACCGGAGGACAGGGTCGGAGGCTACACCTTC
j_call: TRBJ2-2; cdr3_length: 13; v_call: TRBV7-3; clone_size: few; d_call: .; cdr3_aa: CASSLEGTGELFF; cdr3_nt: TGTGCCAGCAGCTTAGAGGGGACCGGGGAGCTGTTTTTT
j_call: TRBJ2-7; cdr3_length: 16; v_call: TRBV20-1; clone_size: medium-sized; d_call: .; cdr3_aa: CSARNLDGSGRAEQYF; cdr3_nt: TGCAGTGCTAGAAACCTTGATGGTAGCGGACGTGCCGAGCAGTACTTC
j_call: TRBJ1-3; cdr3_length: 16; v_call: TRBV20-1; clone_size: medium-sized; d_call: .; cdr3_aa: CSARAPLSGSGNTIYF; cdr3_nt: TGCAGTGCTAGAGCGCCCCTCAGCGGGTCTGGAAACACCATATATTTT
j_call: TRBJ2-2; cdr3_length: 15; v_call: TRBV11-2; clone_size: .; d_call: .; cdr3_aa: CASSLGFANTGELFF; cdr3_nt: TGTGCCAGCAGCCTGGGGTTCGCGAACACCGGGGAGCTGTTTTTT
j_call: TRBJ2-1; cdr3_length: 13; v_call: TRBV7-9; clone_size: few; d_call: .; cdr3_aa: CASSLAGDNEQFF; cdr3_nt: TGTGCCAGCAGCTTAGCGGGGGACAATGAGCAGTTCTTC
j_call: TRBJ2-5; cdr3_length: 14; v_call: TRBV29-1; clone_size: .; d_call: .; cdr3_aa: CSVEGEGWGETQYF; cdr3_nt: TGCAGCGTTGAAGGCGAGGGTTGGGGGGAGACCCAGTACTTC
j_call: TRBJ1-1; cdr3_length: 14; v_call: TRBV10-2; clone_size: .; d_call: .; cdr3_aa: CASIRDFQNTEAFF; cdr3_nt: TGCGCCAGCATAAGGGACTTCCAGAACACTGAAGCTTTCTTT
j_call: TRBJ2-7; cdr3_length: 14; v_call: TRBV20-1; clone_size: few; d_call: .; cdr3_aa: CSARAPGPGYEQYF; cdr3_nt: TGCAGTGCTAGAGCCCCAGGCCCGGGCTACGAGCAGTACTTC
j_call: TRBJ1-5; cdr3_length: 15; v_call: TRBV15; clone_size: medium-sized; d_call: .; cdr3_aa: CATSRVGSFNQPQHF; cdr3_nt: TGTGCCACCAGCAGAGTGGGCAGCTTCAATCAGCCCCAGCATTTT
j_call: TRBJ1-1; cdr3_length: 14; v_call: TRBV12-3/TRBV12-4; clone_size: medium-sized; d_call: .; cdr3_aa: CASTPSRGNTEAFF; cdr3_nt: TGTGCCAGCACACCCAGCAGGGGGAACACTGAAGCTTTCTTT
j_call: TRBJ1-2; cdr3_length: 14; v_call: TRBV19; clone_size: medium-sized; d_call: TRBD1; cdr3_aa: CASTPDRGVYGYTF; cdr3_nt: TGTGCCAGTACCCCGGACAGGGGCGTCTATGGCTACACCTTC
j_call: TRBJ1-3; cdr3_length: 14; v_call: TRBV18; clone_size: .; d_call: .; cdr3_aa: CASSPGPARNTIYF; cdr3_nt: TGTGCCAGCTCACCGGGGCCGGCCCGAAACACCATATATTTT
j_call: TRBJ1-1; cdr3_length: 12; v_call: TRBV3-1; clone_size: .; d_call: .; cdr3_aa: CASNYRSVEAFF; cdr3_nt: TGTGCCAGCAACTACCGATCCGTTGAAGCTTTCTTT
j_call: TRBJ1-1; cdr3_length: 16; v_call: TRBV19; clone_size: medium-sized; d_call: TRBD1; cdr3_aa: CASSLGGQGAYAEAFF; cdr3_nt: TGTGCCAGTAGTCTAGGGGGACAGGGGGCATACGCTGAAGCTTTCTTT
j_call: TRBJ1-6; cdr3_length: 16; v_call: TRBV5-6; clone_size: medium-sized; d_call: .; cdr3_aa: CASSLVRGISNSPLHF; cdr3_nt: TGTGCCAGCAGCCTGGTTCGGGGGATTTCTAATTCACCCCTCCACTTT
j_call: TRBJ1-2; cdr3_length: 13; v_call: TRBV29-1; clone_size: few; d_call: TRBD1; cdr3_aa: CSDRQGPGYGYTF; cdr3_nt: TGCAGCGACAGACAGGGACCTGGCTATGGCTACACCTTC
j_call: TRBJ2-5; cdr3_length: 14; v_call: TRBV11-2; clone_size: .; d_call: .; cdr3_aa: CASSSRGVLETQYF; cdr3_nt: TGTGCCAGCAGCTCCAGGGGAGTTTTAGAGACCCAGTACTTC
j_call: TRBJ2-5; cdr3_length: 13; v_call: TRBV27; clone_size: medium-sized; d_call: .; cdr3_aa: CASSSNPGETQYF; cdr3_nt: TGTGCCAGCAGTTCCAATCCCGGAGAGACCCAGTACTTC
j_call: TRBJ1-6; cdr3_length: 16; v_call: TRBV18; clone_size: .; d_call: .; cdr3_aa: CASSQGVSSVNSPLHF; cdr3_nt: TGTGCCAGCTCACAGGGGGTTTCCTCGGTCAATTCACCCCTCCACTTT
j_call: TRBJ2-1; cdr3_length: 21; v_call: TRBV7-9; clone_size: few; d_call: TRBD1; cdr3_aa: CASSLGLRGQGANPLGNEQFF; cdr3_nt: TGTGCCAGCAGCTTGGGGCTTAGGGGGCAGGGGGCGAACCCCTTGGGCAATGAGCAGTTCTTC
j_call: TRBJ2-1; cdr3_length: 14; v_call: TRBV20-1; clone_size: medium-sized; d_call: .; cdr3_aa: CSARLRGGLNEQFF; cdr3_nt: TGCAGTGCTAGATTGAGGGGGGGCCTCAATGAGCAGTTCTTC
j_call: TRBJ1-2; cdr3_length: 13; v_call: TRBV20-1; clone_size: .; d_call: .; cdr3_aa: CSASSREGYGYTF; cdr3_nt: TGCAGTGCTAGTTCTAGAGAAGGCTATGGCTACACCTTC
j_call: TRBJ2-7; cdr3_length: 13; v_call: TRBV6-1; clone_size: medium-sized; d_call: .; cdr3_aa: CASREGARYEQYF; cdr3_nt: TGTGCCAGCAGGGAGGGGGCGCGTTACGAGCAGTACTTC
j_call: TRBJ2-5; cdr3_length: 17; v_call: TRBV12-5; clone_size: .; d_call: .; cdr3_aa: CASGLVSPGVREETQYF; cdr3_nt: TGTGCTAGTGGTTTGGTATCCCCCGGCGTCAGGGAGGAGACCCAGTACTTC
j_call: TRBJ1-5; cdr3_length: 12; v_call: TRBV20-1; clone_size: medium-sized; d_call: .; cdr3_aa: CSARRANQPQHF; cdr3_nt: TGCAGTGCTAGGAGGGCCAATCAGCCCCAGCATTTT
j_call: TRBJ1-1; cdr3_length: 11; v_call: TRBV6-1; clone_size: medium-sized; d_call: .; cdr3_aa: CASTKGEKAFF; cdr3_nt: TGTGCCAGCACGAAAGGGGAAAAAGCTTTCTTT
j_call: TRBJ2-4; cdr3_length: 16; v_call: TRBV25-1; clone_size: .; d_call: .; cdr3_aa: CASSESTGRMKNIQYF; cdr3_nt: TGTGCCAGCAGTGAATCGACAGGTCGGATGAAAAACATTCAGTACTTC
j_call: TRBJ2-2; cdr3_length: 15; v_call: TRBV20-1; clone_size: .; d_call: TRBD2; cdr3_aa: CSAQHRGGVGGELFF; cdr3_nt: TGCAGTGCGCAACATCGGGGGGGCGTCGGCGGGGAGCTGTTTTTT
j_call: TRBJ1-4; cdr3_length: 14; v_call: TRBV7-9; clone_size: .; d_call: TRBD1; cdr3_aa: CASRRDRGREKLFF; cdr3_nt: TGTGCCAGCAGGCGGGACAGGGGCCGGGAAAAACTGTTTTTT